Listed below are T cell receptor beta chains from one sample, sequenced in a study of blood T cells in healthy people across ages. MiXCR, applied by TCRdb to the 5' RACE reads, yields one record per CDR3 protein. The table records some 1,800,000 distinct CDR3 sequences, 39% of them present only once. Sequenced material: blood. The source of these receptors is a human donor in good health. Each CDR3 is given with its conserved first and last residue. Fields, in order: J gene, clone size, V gene, D gene, CDR3 DNA, CDR3 protein. D genes are given only for firm matches. The size of a clone is reported for some rows only, either as once, few or many, or as a class for expanded clones.

TRBJ2-1	.	TRBV7-8	TRBD2	TGTGCCAGCAGCATTAGGTTGCGGGGGTTCAATGAGCAGTTCTTC	CASSIRLRGFNEQFF
TRBJ1-1	.	TRBV20-1	.	TGCAGTGCTAGAGATGAGTCCTTGAAAGCTTTCTTT	CSARDESLKAFF
TRBJ2-3	few	TRBV5-1	.	TGCGCCAGCAGCTTGGAAGGCGGGCTTAGCACAGATACGCAGTATTTT	CASSLEGGLSTDTQYF
TRBJ2-2	few	TRBV20-1	TRBD2	TGCAGTGCTAACCCGACGACTAGCGTCACCGGGGAGCTGTTTTTT	CSANPTTSVTGELFF
TRBJ1-5	.	TRBV2	.	TGTGCGGTTGGAGGGGAGCTCCAGCCCCAGCATTTT	CAVGGELQPQHF
TRBJ2-7	few	TRBV7-2	TRBD2	TGTGCCGGCAGCTTAGTCGGGGGGGCAAGCTACGAGCAGTACTTC	CAGSLVGGASYEQYF
TRBJ1-3	.	TRBV12-3/TRBV12-4	TRBD1	TGTGCCAGCAGGTTGGGACAGGGGTATGGAAACACCATATATTTT	CASRLGQGYGNTIYF
TRBJ2-5	.	TRBV6-6	.	TGTGCCAGCATCCGGGGGCCAGGGGCCAAATCCTACAATGAGCAGTACTTC	CASIRGPGAKSYNEQYF
TRBJ2-4	.	TRBV12-3/TRBV12-4	TRBD2	TGTGCCAGCGGGAGGGACGTAGCCAAAAACATTCAGTACTTC	CASGRDVAKNIQYF
TRBJ1-5	few	TRBV7-4	.	TGTGCCAGCAGCTTAGGGCCATGGAATCAGCCCCAGCATTTT	CASSLGPWNQPQHF
TRBJ1-2	.	TRBV7-2	TRBD1	TGTGCCAGCAGCATCCCGACAGGGGGACTCTCCTCTGGCTACACCTTC	CASSIPTGGLSSGYTF
TRBJ1-2	.	TRBV29-1	.	TGCAGCGCAAAGGAGAACGGCTACACCTTC	CSAKENGYTF
TRBJ2-3	few	TRBV7-3	TRBD2	TGTGCCAGCAGCTTATTAGCTAGCGGGGGACCAGATACGCAGTATTTT	CASSLLASGGPDTQYF
TRBJ1-4	.	TRBV7-2	.	TGTGCCAGCAGCCTTACAGGAGTCCATGCAACTAATGAAAAACTGTTTTTT	CASSLTGVHATNEKLFF
TRBJ1-2	.	TRBV30	.	TGTGCCTGGGACCAGATTACCTATGGCTACACCTTC	CAWDQITYGYTF
TRBJ2-5	few	TRBV2	.	TGTGCCATCCGCGAACAAGAGACCCAGTACTTC	CAIREQETQYF
TRBJ2-1	.	TRBV4-1	TRBD1	TGCGCCAGCAGCCAACGGGGGACAGGGGCCTACAATGAGCAGTTCTTC	CASSQRGTGAYNEQFF
TRBJ1-1	few	TRBV29-1	.	TGCAGCGCCCTTCCGATGTCCGAAGCTTTCTTT	CSALPMSEAFF
TRBJ2-5	.	TRBV4-3	.	TGCGCCAGCAGCCAAGACTCCCGACAGATTCAAGAGACCCAGTACTTC	CASSQDSRQIQETQYF
TRBJ1-2	.	TRBV7-2	.	TGTGCCAGCATTGAAATGCAGGGGTATGGCTACACCTTC	CASIEMQGYGYTF
TRBJ2-3	.	TRBV7-9	.	TGTGCCAGCAGCTTAGCGACCGCTACCCACACAGATACGCAGTATTTT	CASSLATATHTDTQYF
TRBJ2-3	few	TRBV12-3/TRBV12-4	.	TGTGCCAGCAGTTGGCAAACGGGACCAGACACAGATACGCAGTATTTT	CASSWQTGPDTDTQYF
TRBJ2-5	.	TRBV4-2	.	TGTGCCAGCAGCCAAGGGGTTGGGGCACAAGAGACCCAGTACTTC	CASSQGVGAQETQYF
TRBJ2-5	many	TRBV20-1	TRBD2	TGCAGCGCCCTAACGGGGGGGCGAGAGACCCAGTACTTC	CSALTGGRETQYF
TRBJ2-7	few	TRBV14	.	TGTGCCAGCAGCCAAGAGACGGTATCCTACGAGCAGTACTTC	CASSQETVSYEQYF
TRBJ2-1	.	TRBV7-9	.	TGTGCCAGCAGCTTAGAAAGTTGGCGCAATGAGCAGTTCTTC	CASSLESWRNEQFF
TRBJ2-5	.	TRBV20-1	.	TGCAGTGCTAGAACTTTGACCGGACTACCCATGGGAGAGACCCAGTACTTC	CSARTLTGLPMGETQYF
TRBJ2-3	.	TRBV20-1	TRBD2	TGCAGTGCTAGGGACTCGACTAGCGGGAGGGCTTATACGCAGTATTTT	CSARDSTSGRAYTQYF
TRBJ1-2	.	TRBV28	TRBD1	TGTGCCAGCAGTTTATACGGGACAGGGGGAGGCTACACCTTC	CASSLYGTGGGYTF
TRBJ1-2	few	TRBV5-5	.	TGTGCCAGCAGCTCGAACTCAGGGATCGGCTACACCTTC	CASSSNSGIGYTF
TRBJ2-7	.	TRBV5-6	.	TGTGCCAGCAGCCACCTGCGGGACAGCGCCTACTTC	CASSHLRDSAYF
TRBJ2-3	.	TRBV4-3	.	TGCGCCAGCAGCCAAGAGGTTGCGGCGGCAAGGGTGACAGATACGCAGTATTTT	CASSQEVAAARVTDTQYF
TRBJ2-3	.	TRBV5-1	.	TGCGCCAGCAGGTTGAGACAACTCACAGATACGCAGTATTTT	CASRLRQLTDTQYF
TRBJ2-3	few	TRBV20-1	.	TGCAGTGCTAGAAACTCAATCACAGATACGCAGTATTTT	CSARNSITDTQYF
TRBJ1-6	.	TRBV7-2	.	TGTGCCAGCAGCTTAGTAGTCCGAGGGAATTCACCCCTCCACTTT	CASSLVVRGNSPLHF
TRBJ2-1	few	TRBV6-6	TRBD2	TGTGCCAGCAGTTACTTGCTAGCGGCCTCCTACAATGAGCAGTTCTTC	CASSYLLAASYNEQFF
TRBJ2-6	.	TRBV6-1	TRBD1	TGTGCCAGCACCCGACGGGCGGGACAGGAGAGCTCTGGGGCCAACGTCCTGACTTTC	CASTRRAGQESSGANVLTF
TRBJ2-1	.	TRBV18	.	TGTGCCAGCTCGTCCCTGGGGGCCGACGGCAATGAGCAGTTCTTC	CASSSLGADGNEQFF
TRBJ1-1	few	TRBV4-1	.	TGCGCCAGCAGCTTCAATCTCGCGAGGAACACTGAAGCTTTCTTT	CASSFNLARNTEAFF
TRBJ2-7	.	TRBV6-2/TRBV6-3	.	TGTGCCAGCAAGAACAGGGCGAGGGAGTACTTC	CASKNRAREYF
TRBJ2-7	few	TRBV6-5	TRBD2	TGTGCCAGCATGCGGGGGGAGGCTTACGAGCAGTACTTC	CASMRGEAYEQYF
TRBJ2-1	many	TRBV20-1	TRBD2	TGCAGTGCTAGACTAGCGGGGGCCACTAATGAGCAGTTCTTC	CSARLAGATNEQFF
TRBJ2-5	.	TRBV28	.	TGTGCCAGCAGTTTCAGTGGGCCGGGGGAGACCCAGTACTTC	CASSFSGPGETQYF
TRBJ2-1	.	TRBV5-1	.	TGCGCCAGCAGCTTGTCCGGGACCTGCAATGAGCAGTTCTTC	CASSLSGTCNEQFF
TRBJ2-2	.	TRBV7-7	TRBD2	TGTGCCAGCAGCTACTCCGCGGGAGAGACCGGGGAGCTGTTTTTT	CASSYSAGETGELFF
TRBJ1-5	.	TRBV4-3	TRBD1	TGCGCCAGCAGCCAAGGGACAGGACGGCAGCCCCAGCATTTT	CASSQGTGRQPQHF
TRBJ1-2	.	TRBV7-2	.	TGTGCCAGCAGCTTACAGGCGATAGCTAACTATGGCTACACCTTC	CASSLQAIANYGYTF
TRBJ2-7	many	TRBV7-2	.	TGTGCCAGCAGCTTAGGGGGAACTGAGCAGTACTTC	CASSLGGTEQYF
TRBJ2-7	.	TRBV15	.	TGTGCCACCAGCACACAGACAGGAGGATCCTACGAGCAGTACTTC	CATSTQTGGSYEQYF
TRBJ2-3	.	TRBV5-1	TRBD2	TGCGCCAGCAGCTTGAGGGTAGCGGGAAGCACAGATACGCAGTATTTT	CASSLRVAGSTDTQYF
TRBJ2-7	.	TRBV3-1	TRBD1	TGTGCCAGCAGCCAGTGGCAGGGGGCCTACGAGCAGTACTTC	CASSQWQGAYEQYF